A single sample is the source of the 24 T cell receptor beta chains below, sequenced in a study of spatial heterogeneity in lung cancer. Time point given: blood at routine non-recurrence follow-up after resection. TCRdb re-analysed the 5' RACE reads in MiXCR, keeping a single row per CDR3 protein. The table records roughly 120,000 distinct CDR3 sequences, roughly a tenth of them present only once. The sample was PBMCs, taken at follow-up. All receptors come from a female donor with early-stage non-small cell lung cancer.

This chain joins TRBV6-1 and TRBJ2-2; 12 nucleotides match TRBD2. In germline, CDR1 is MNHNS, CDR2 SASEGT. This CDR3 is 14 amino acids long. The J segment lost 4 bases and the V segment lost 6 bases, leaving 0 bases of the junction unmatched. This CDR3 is CASRLAGGTGELFF. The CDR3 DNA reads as TGTGCCAGCAGACTAGCGGGAGGCACCGGGGAGCTGTTTTTT.

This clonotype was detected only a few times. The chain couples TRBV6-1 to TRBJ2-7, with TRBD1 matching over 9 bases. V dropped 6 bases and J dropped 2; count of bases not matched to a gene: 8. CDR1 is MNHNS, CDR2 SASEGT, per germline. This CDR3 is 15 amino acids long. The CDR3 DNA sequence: TGTGCCAGCAGCCCCGGACAGGGGTTAGCCTACGAGCAGTACGTC. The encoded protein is CASSPGQGLAYEQYV.

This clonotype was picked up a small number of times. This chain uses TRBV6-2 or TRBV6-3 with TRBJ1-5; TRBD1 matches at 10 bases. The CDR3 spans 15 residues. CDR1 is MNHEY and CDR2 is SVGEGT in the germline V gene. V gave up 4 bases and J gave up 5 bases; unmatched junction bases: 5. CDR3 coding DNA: TGTGCCAGCAGTTTGACAGGGGGCGCGTATCAGCCCCAGCATTTT. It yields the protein CASSLTGGAYQPQHF.

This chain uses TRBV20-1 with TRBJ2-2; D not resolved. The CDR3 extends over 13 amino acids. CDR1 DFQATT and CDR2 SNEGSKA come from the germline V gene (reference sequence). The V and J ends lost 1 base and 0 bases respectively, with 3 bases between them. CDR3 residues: CSARAPNTGELFF. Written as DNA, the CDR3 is TGCAGTGCTAGAGCCCCGAACACCGGGGAGCTGTTTTTT.

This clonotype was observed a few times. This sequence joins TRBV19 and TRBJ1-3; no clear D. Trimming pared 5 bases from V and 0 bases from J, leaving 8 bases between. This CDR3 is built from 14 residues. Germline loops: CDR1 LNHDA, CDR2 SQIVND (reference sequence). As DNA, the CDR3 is TGTGCCAGTAGTCCTATCAGCTCTGGAAACACCATATATTTT. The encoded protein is CASSPISSGNTIYF. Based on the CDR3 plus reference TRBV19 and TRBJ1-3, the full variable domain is DGGITQSPKYLFRKEGQNVTLSCEQNLNHDAMYWYRQDPGQGLRLIYYSQIVNDFQKGDIAEGYSVSREKKESFPLTVTSAQKNPTAFYLCASSPISSGNTIYFGEGSWLTVV.

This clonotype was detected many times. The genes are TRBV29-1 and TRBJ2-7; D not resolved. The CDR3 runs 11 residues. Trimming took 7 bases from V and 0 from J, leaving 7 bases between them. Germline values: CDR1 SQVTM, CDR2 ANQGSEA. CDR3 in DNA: TGCAGCGCCGGTACCTCCTACGAGCAGTACGTC. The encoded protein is CSAGTSYEQYV.

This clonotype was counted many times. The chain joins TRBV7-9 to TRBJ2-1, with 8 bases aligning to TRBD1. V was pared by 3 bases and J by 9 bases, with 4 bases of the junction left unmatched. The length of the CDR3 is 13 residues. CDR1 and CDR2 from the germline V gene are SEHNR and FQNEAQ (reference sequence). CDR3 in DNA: TGTGCCAGCAGCTTGACAGGGGAATCTGAGCAGTTCTTC. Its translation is CASSLTGESEQFF.

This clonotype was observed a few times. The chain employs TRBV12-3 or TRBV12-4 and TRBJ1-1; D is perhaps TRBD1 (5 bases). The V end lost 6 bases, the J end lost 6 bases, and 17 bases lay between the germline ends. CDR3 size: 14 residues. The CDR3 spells CASSTGAPGPEAFF. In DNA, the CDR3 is TGTGCCAGCAGCACCGGGGCTCCGGGCCCTGAAGCTTTCTTT.

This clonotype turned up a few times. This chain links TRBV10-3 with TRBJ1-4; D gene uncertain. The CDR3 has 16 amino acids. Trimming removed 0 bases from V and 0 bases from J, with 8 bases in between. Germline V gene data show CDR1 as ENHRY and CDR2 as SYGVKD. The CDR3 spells CAISESQRATNEKLFF. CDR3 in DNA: TGTGCCATCAGTGAGTCCCAGCGAGCAACTAATGAAAAACTGTTTTTT.

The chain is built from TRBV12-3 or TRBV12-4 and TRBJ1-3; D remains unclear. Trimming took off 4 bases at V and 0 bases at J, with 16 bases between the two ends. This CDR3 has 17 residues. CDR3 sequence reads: CASSSLVGRNSGNTIYF. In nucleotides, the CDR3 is TGTGCCAGCAGTTCCCTGGTAGGCCGCAACTCTGGAAACACCATATATTTT.

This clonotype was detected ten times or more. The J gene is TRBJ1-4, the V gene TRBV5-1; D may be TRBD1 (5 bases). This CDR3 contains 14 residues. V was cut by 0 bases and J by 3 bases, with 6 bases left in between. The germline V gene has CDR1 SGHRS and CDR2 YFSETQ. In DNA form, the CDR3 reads TGCGCCAGCAGCTTGGAGGGACCTAATGAAAAACTGTTTTTT. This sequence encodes CASSLEGPNEKLFF.

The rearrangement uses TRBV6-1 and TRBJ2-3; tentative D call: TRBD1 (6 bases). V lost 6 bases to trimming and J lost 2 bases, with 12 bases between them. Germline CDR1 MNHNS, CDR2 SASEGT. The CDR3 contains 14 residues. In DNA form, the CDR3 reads TGTGCCAGCAGACAGGACAGAGCCACAGATACGCAGTATTTT. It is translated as CASRQDRATDTQYF.

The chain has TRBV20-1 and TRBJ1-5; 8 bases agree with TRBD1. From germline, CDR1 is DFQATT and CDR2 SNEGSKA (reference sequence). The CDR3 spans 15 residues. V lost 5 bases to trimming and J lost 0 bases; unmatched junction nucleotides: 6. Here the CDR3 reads CSAVRDRLSNQPQHF. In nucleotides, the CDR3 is TGCAGTGCTGTCCGGGACAGGCTTAGCAATCAGCCCCAGCATTTT.

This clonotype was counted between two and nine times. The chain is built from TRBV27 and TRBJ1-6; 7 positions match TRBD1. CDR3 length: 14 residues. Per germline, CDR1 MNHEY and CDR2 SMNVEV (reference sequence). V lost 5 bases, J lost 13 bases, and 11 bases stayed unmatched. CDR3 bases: TGTGCCAGCAGTGCGACAGGGACTTTTCGGCCCCTCCACTTT. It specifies CASSATGTFRPLHF.

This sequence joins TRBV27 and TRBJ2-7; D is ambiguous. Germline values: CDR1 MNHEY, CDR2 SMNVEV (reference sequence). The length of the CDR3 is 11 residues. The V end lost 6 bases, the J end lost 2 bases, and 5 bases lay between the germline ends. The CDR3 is CASRAAYEQYV. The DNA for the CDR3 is TGTGCCAGCAGAGCAGCCTACGAGCAGTACGTC.

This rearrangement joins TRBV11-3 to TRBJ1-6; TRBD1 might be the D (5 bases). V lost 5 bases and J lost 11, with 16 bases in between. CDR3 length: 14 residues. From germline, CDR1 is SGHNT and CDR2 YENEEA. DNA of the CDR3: TGTGCCAGCAGCGTGAGGGGCCAATTCACACCCCTCCACTTT. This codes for CASSVRGQFTPLHF.

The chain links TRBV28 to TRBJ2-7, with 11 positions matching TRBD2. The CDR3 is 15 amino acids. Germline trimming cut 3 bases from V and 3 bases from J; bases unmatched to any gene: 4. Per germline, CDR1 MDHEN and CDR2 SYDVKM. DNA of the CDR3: TGTGCCAGCAGTTTGACTAGCGGGGCCAGCTACGAGCAGTACTTC. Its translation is CASSLTSGASYEQYF.

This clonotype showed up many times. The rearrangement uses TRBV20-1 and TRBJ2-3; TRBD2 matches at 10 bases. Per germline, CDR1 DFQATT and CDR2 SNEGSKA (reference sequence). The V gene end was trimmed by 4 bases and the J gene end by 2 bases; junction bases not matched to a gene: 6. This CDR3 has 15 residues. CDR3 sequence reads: CSATKREGLTDTQYF. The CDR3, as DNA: TGCAGTGCTACCAAGCGGGAGGGCCTCACAGATACGCAGTATTTT.

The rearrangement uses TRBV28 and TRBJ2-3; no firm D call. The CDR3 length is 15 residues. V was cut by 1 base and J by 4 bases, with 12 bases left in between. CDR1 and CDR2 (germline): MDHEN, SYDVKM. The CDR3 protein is CASSLYPFLPDTQYF. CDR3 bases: TGTGCCAGCAGTTTATACCCCTTCCTTCCAGATACGCAGTATTTT.

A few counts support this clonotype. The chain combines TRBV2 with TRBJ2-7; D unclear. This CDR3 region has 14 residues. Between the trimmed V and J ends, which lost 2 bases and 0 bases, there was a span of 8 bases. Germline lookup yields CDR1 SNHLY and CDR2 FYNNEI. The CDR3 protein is CASSEQDVSYEQYF. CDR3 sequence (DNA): TGTGCCAGCAGTGAACAGGACGTCTCCTACGAGCAGTACTTC. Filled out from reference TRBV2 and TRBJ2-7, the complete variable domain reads EPEVTQTPSHQVTQMGQEVILRCVPISNHLYFYWYRQILGQKVEFLVSFYNNEISEKSEIFDDQFSVERPDGSNFTLKIRSTKLEDSAMYFCASSEQDVSYEQYFGPGTRLTVT.

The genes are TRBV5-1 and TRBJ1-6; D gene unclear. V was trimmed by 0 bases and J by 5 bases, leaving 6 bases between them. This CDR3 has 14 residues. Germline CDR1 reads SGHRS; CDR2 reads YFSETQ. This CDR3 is CASSLEWDNSPLHF. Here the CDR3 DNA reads TGCGCCAGCAGCTTGGAGTGGGATAATTCACCCCTCCACTTT. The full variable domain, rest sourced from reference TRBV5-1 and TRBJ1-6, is KAGVTQTPRYLIKTRGQQVTLSCSPISGHRSVSWYQQTPGQGLQFLFEYFSETQRNKGNFPGRFSGRQFSNSRSEMNVSTLELGDSALYLCASSLEWDNSPLHFGNGTRLTVT.

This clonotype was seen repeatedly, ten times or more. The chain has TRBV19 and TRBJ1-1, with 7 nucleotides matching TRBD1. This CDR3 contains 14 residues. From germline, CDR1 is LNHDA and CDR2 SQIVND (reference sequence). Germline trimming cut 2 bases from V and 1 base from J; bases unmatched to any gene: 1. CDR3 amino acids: CASSIRQGNTEAFF. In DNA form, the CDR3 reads TGTGCCAGTAGTATAAGACAGGGGAACACTGAAGCTTTCTTT.

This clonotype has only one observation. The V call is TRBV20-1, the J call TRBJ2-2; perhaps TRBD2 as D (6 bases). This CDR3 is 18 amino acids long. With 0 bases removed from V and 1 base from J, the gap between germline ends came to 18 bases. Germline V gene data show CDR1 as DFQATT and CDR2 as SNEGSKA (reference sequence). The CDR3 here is CSARDSFRGSGNTGELFF. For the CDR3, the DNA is TGCAGTGCTAGAGATTCGTTTCGCGGTAGCGGGAACACCGGGGAGCTGTTTTTT.

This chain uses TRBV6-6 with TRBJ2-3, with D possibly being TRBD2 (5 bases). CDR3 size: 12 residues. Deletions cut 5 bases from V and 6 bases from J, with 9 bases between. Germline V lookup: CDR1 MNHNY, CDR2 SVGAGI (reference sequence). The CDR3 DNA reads TGTGCCAGCAGTCGAACGGGGGATACGCAGTATTTT. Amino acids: CASSRTGDTQYF.